These T cell receptor beta chains were read from a single sample in a study of T cells in tuberculosis. Data came from immunoSEQ multiplex PCR; TCRdb stores just in-frame clones and leaves some out. The table records roughly 34,000 clones, 97% of them present only once. The sequenced sample consisted of PBMCs. These receptors were obtained from a donor between 10 and 35 years old with latent tuberculosis or without tuberculosis infection. CDR3s include the opening cysteine and the closing phenylalanine or tryptophan. A D gene is named only where the DNA matches it firmly. Size is stated for part of the rows, as once, few or many counts, or as a class when the clone is expanded.

j_call	d_call	v_call	clone_size	cdr3_nt	cdr3_aa
TRBJ1-2	-	TRBV15	-	TGTGCCACCAGCTCACAATACTATGGCTACACCTTC	CATSSQYYGYTF
TRBJ2-5	TRBD1	TRBV6-1	-	TGTGCCAGCAGTGACGACAGGGGTTTATTGGAGACCCAGTACTTC	CASSDDRGLLETQYF
TRBJ1-2	-	TRBV21-1	-	TGTGCCAGCAGCAAAGCGGAGGCAGGGGGCTATGGCTACACCTTC	CASSKAEAGGYGYTF
TRBJ2-1	TRBD1	TRBV4-2	-	TGTGCCAGCAGCCACCGCTACCCGACAAAAGGGGGCAGTTGGGGTGGTGGAATAATTAATGAGCAGTTCTTC	CASSHRYPTKGGSWGGGIINEQFF
TRBJ2-1	TRBD1	TRBV12-5	-	TGTGCTAGTGGCCCCCCAGGGGGCGCCTACAATGAGCAGTTCTTC	CASGPPGGAYNEQFF
TRBJ1-4	-	TRBV29-1	-	TGCAGCGTTCCAGGGAGGGACGAAAAACTGTTTTTT	CSVPGRDEKLFF
TRBJ2-1	TRBD1	TRBV7-3	-	TGTGCCAGCAGCTTGGGACCCGGGACAGGGGGTGCCCATGAGCAGTTCTTC	CASSLGPGTGGAHEQFF
TRBJ1-2	TRBD1	TRBV28	once	TGTGCCAGCAGTCGTTCTGCCAGGGGGAGCTATGGCTACACCTTC	CASSRSARGSYGYTF
TRBJ2-7	-	TRBV6-5	-	TGTGCCAGCAGTTACTCGCACAACTCAGCGACCTACGAGCAGTACTTC	CASSYSHNSATYEQYF
TRBJ1-1	TRBD1	TRBV29-1	-	TGCAGCGTGGACAGGGGGGTGTCTGAAGCTTTCTTT	CSVDRGVSEAFF
TRBJ2-7	TRBD1	TRBV7-2	-	TGTGCCAGCAGATCCGGGACAGGGGGTGTCTACGAGCAGTACTTC	CASRSGTGGVYEQYF
TRBJ2-2	-	TRBV9	-	TGTGCCAGCAGCCCTCGTGGGAGTCTTATGAACACCGGGGAGCTGTTTTTT	CASSPRGSLMNTGELFF
TRBJ2-7	TRBD2	TRBV29-1	once	TGCAGCGTCTTTGGACTAGCGGGGGAATACTACGAGCAGTACTTC	CSVFGLAGEYYEQYF
TRBJ1-2	TRBD1	TRBV5-6	-	TGTGCCAGCCAAGTTTCCAGGGGGCTTAATGGCTACACCTTC	CASQVSRGLNGYTF
TRBJ2-7	-	TRBV5-6	-	TGTGCCAGCAGCTTGGGGGACTCTAAATACGAGCAGTACTTC	CASSLGDSKYEQYF
TRBJ2-3	TRBD2	TRBV9	-	TGTGCCAGCAGCGTAAGCGGGAGAATCGCAGATACGCAGTATTTT	CASSVSGRIADTQYF
TRBJ2-7	-	TRBV5-1	-	TGCGCCAGCAGCTTGGGTTCGGGACACCCGTACGAGCAGTACTTC	CASSLGSGHPYEQYF
TRBJ1-2	TRBD1	TRBV19	-	TGTGCCAGTAGTGCCTATTCCGGGACAGGGATGAATGGCTACACCTTC	CASSAYSGTGMNGYTF
TRBJ2-7	-	TRBV5-1	once	TGCGCCAGCAGCTCAACCGGGAACGCCTACGAGCAGTACTTC	CASSSTGNAYEQYF
TRBJ2-5	-	TRBV28	-	TGTGCCAGCAGCCGTTTACAAGAGACCCAGTACTTC	CASSRLQETQYF
TRBJ1-5	-	TRBV28	-	TGTGCCAGCAGTTTCCCAGGTAGCAATCAGCCCCAGCATTTT	CASSFPGSNQPQHF
TRBJ1-2	-	TRBV5-1	-	TGCGCCAGCAGGTTGTCTCGGTACAGCTATGGCTACACCTTC	CASRLSRYSYGYTF
TRBJ2-1	TRBD1	TRBV18	-	TGTGCCAGCTCACGCGACAGGGGAGTTGATGAGCAGTTCTTC	CASSRDRGVDEQFF
TRBJ1-5	-	TRBV4-1	-	TGCGCCAGCAGCCAAGCTATCGGGGGGAGACAGCCCCAGCATTTT	CASSQAIGGRQPQHF
TRBJ2-3	-	TRBV4-2	few	TGTGCCAGCAGCCAAGATTTATTGCGGGTGACGAGCACAGATACGCAGTATTTT	CASSQDLLRVTSTDTQYF
TRBJ1-2	-	TRBV27	-	TGTGCCAGCAGCCCTACTTCCACGGGGGGGAGTGGCTACACCTTC	CASSPTSTGGSGYTF
TRBJ1-1	TRBD1	TRBV10-1	once	TGCGCCAGCAGATTCCGGGACAGGAGATTGAACACTGAAGCTTTCTTT	CASRFRDRRLNTEAFF
TRBJ2-4	TRBD2	TRBV15	-	TGTGCCACCAGCAGAGATTCATTGCGCGGGAGGGACAAAAACATTCAGTACTTC	CATSRDSLRGRDKNIQYF
TRBJ2-3	TRBD2	TRBV6-1	few	TGTGCCAGCAGTCCCCGACTAGCGGGAGGAGATACGCAGTATTTT	CASSPRLAGGDTQYF
TRBJ1-2	TRBD1	TRBV30	-	TGTGCCTGGAGCGGACCGGGACAGGGATACTATGGCTACACCTTC	CAWSGPGQGYYGYTF
TRBJ2-5	-	TRBV4-1	-	TGCGCCAGCAGCCTCCCAGGGTACCAAGAGACCCAGTACTTC	CASSLPGYQETQYF
TRBJ2-1	-	TRBV5-1	-	TGCGCCAGCAGTTACACAGCCACCTACAATGAGCAGTTCTTC	CASSYTATYNEQFF
TRBJ2-7	TRBD2	TRBV4-1	-	TGCGCCAGCAGCCACCCTCCTAGCGGGGACTACGAGCAGTACTTC	CASSHPPSGDYEQYF